This TCR beta chain was found in a study of human T cells and chemical hapten exposure. Study conclusions and caveats: After DPC sensitization, TCRs above 1 in 1000 frequency showed no change.

This clonotype was found a few times. The antigen remains unidentified. TCRdb ran MiXCR on the RACE reads and lists one entry per CDR3 protein. The sample records roughly 110,000 distinct CDR3 sequences, 12% being singletons. The CDR3 has 14 amino acids. Trimming left V 6 bases short and J 3 bases short, with 14 bases between. Germline V lookup: CDR1 SGHTA, CDR2 FQGNSA. Specified time point: pre-sensitization, week 0. Sample treatment: therapeutic diphenylcyclopropenone sensitization with weekly scalp DPC. Prior to application of each patch test, blood was drawn. Unfractionated whole blood was the source of the extracted total RNA.

The sequence was collected from a woman aged 50 to 65 with alopecia areata. Some clones in this sample may be carry-over from other donors' samples. This specimen consisted of whole blood, obtained in connection with sensitization to the hapten diphenylcyclopropenone (DPC). This sequence joins TRBV7-2 and TRBJ1-1, with no clear D. The DNA for the CDR3 is TGTGCCAGCAGTCTCCGTCGCGGAGACACTGAAGCTTTCTTT. It is translated as CASSLRRGDTEAFF.